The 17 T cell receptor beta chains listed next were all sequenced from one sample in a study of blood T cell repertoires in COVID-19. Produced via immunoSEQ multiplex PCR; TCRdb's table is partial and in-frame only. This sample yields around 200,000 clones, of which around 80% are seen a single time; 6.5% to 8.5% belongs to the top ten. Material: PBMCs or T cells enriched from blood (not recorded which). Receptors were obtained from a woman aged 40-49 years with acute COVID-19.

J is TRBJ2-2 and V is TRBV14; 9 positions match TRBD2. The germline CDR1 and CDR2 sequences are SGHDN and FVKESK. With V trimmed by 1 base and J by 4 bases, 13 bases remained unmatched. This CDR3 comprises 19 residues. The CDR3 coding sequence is TGTGCCAGCAGCCAAGTAGGGCTGCGGGAGGGCCGAGGCACCGGGGAGCTGTTTTTT. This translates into CASSQVGLREGRGTGELFF.

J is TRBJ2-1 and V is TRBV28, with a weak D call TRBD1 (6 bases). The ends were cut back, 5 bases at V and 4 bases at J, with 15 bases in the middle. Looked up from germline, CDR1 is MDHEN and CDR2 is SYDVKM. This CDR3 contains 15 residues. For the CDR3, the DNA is TGTGCCAGCAGTGTAGGGACAAATGGTTACAATGAGCAGTTCTTC. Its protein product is CASSVGTNGYNEQFF.

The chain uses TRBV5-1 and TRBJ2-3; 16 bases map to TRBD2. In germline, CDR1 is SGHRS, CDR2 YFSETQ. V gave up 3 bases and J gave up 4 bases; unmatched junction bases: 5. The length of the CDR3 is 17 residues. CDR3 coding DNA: TGCGCCAGCAGCTCGGGACTAGCGGGGGGGCCCTCAGATACGCAGTATTTT. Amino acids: CASSSGLAGGPSDTQYF.

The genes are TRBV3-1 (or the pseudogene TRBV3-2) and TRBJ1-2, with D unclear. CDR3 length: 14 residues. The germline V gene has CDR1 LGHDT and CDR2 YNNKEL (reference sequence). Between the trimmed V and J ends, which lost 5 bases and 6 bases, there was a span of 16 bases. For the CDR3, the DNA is TGTGCCAGCAGCGACCGGGCTCACGGGGATGGCTACACCTTC. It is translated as CASSDRAHGDGYTF.

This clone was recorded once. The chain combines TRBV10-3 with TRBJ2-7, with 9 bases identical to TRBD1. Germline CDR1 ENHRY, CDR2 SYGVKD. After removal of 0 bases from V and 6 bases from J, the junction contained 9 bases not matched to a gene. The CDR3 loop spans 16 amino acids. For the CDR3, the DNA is TGTGCCATCAGTGAGTCTAGGACAGGGGATCTGGGCGAGCAGTACTTC. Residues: CAISESRTGDLGEQYF.

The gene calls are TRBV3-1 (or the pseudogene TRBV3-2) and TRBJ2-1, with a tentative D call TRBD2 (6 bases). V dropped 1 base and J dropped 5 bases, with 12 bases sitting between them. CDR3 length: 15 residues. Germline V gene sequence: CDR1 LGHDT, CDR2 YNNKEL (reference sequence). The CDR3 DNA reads TGTGCCAGCAGCCAAGGTTCAGCGGGCAACAATGAGCAGTTCTTC. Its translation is CASSQGSAGNNEQFF.

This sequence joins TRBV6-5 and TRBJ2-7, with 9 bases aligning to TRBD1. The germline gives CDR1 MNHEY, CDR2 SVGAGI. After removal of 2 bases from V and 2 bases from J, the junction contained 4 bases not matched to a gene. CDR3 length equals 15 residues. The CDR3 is CASSYRRTGAYEQYF. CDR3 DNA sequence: TGTGCCAGCAGTTACCGAAGGACAGGGGCCTACGAGCAGTACTTC.

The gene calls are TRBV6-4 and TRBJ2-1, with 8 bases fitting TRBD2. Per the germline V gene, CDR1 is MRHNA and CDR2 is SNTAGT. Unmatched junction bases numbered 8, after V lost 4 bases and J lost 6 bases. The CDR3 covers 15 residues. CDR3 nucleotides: TGTGCCAGCAGTGTTAGCGGGGCCCTCCCCAATGAGCAGTTCTTC. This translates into CASSVSGALPNEQFF.

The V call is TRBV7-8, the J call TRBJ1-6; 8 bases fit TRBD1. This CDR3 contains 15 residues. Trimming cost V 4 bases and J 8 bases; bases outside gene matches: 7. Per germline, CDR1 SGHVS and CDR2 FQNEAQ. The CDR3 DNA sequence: TGTGCCAGCAGCTCCCGGACAGGGAGGGATTCACCCCTCCACTTT. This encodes CASSSRTGRDSPLHF.

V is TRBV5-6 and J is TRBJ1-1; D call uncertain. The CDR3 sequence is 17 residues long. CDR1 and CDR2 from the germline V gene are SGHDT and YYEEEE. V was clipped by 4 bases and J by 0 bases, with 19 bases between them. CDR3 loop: CASSPRWPRLMNTEAFF. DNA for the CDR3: TGTGCCAGCAGCCCCCGTTGGCCAAGACTAATGAACACTGAAGCTTTCTTT.

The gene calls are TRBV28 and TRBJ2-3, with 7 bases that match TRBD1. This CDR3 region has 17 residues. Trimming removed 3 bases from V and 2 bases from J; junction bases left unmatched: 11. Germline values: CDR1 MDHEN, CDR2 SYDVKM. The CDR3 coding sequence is TGTGCCAGCAGTTTTGGGCAGGGGGTTCCACACACAGATACGCAGTATTTT. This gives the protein CASSFGQGVPHTDTQYF.

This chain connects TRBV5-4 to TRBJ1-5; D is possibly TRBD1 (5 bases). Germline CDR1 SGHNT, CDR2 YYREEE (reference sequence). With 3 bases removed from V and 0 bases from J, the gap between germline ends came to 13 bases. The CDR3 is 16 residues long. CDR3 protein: CASSYGGGTSNQPQHF. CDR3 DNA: TGTGCCAGCAGCTACGGCGGGGGGACTAGCAATCAGCCCCAGCATTTT.

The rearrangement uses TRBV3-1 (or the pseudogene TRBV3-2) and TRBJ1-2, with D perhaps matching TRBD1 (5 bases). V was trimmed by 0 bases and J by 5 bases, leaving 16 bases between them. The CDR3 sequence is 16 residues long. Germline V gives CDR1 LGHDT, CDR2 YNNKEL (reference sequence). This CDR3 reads CASSQEAGKALYGYTF. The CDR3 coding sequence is TGTGCCAGCAGCCAAGAAGCAGGGAAGGCTTTGTATGGCTACACCTTC.

The CDR3 protein is CASSLELTSGELFF. In nucleotides, the CDR3 is TGTGCCAGCAGCTTAGAACTAACCTCCGGGGAGCTGTTTTTT. This rearrangement joins TRBV7-9 to TRBJ2-2; D call uncertain. CDR3 length: 14 amino acids. Trimming pared 1 base from V and 6 bases from J, leaving 9 bases between. Germline V gene sequence: CDR1 SEHNR, CDR2 FQNEAQ (reference sequence).

This CDR3 is CASSGLTQGSETQYF. The DNA of the CDR3 is TGTGCCAGCAGCGGACTCACACAGGGAAGCGAGACCCAGTACTTC. This chain joins TRBV9 and TRBJ2-5; tentatively, D is TRBD1 (6 bases). CDR1 is SGDLS, CDR2 YYNGEE, per germline. Trimming shortened V by 3 bases and J by 5 bases, and 17 bases separated the two germline ends. The CDR3 consists of 15 residues.

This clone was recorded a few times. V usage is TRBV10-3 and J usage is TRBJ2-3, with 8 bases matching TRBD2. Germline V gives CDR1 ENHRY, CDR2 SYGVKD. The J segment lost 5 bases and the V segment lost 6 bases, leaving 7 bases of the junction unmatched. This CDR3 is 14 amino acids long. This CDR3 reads CAIRSPGGEDTQYF. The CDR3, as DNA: TGTGCCATCAGGTCCCCGGGAGGGGAAGATACGCAGTATTTT.

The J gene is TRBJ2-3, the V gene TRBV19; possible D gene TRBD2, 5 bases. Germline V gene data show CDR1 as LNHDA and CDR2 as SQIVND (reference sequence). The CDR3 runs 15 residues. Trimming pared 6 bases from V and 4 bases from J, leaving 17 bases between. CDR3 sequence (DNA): TGTGCCAGTAGACCGCGGGCGGACCCGCCAGATACGCAGTATTTT. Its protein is CASRPRADPPDTQYF.